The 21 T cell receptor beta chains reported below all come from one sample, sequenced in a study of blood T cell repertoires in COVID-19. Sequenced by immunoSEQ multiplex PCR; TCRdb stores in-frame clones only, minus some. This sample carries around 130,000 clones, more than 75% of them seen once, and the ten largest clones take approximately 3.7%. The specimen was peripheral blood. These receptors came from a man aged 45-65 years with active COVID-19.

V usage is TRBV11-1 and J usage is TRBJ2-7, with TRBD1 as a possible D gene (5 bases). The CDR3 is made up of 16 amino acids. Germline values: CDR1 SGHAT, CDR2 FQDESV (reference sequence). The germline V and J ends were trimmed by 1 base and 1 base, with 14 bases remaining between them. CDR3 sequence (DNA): TGTGCCAGCAGCTTAGATCTTTCGACAGTATCCTACGAGCAGTACTTC. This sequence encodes CASSLDLSTVSYEQYF.

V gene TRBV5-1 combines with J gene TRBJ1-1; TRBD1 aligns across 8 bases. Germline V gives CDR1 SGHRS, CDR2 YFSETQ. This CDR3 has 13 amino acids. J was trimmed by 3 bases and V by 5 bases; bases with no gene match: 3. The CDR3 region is CASREGQDTEAFF. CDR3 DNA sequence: TGCGCCAGCAGAGAGGGACAGGACACTGAAGCTTTCTTT.

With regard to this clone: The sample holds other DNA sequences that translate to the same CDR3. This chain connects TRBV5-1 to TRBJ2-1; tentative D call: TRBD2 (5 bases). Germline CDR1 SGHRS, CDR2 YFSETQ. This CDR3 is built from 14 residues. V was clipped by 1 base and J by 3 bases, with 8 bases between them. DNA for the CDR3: TGCGCCAGCAGCTTGCTAGCCGACTACAATGAGCAGTTCTTC. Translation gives CASSLLADYNEQFF.

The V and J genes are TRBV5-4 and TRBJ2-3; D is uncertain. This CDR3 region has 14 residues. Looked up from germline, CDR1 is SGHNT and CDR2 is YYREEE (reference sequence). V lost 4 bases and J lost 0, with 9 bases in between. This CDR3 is CASSPISSTDTQYF. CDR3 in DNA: TGTGCCAGCAGCCCGATTAGCAGCACAGATACGCAGTATTTT.

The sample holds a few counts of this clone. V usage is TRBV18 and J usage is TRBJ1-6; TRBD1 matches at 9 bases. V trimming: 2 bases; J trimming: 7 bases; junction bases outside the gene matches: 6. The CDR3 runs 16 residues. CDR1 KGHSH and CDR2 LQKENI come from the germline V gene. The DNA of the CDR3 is TGTGCCAGCTCACCATCGGGACAGGGTGGAAATTCACCCCTCCACTTT. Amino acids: CASSPSGQGGNSPLHF. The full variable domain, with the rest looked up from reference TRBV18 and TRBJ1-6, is NAGVMQNPRHLVRRRGQEARLRCSPMKGHSHVYWYRQLPEEGLKFMVYLQKENIIDESGMPKERFSAEFPKEGPSILRIQQVVRGDSAAYFCASSPSGQGGNSPLHFGNGTRLTVT.

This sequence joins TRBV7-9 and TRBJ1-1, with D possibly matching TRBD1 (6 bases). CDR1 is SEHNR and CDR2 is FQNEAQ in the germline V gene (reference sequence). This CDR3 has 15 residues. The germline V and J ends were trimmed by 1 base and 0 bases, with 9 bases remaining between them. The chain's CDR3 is CASSLGGQLNTEAFF. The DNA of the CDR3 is TGTGCCAGCAGCTTAGGGGGGCAGTTGAACACTGAAGCTTTCTTT.

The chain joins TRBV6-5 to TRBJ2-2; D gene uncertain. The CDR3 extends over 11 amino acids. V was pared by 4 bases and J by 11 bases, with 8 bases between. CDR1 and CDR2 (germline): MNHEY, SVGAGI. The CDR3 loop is CASSFENELFF. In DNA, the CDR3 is TGTGCCAGCAGTTTCGAGAATGAGCTGTTTTTT.

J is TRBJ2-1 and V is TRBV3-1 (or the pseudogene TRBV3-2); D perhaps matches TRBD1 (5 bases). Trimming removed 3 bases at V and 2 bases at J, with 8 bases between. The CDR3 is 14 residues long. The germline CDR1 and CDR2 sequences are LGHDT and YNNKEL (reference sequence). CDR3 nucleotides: TGTGCCAGCAGCCACGGACACCCCTACAATGAGCAGTTCTTC. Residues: CASSHGHPYNEQFF.

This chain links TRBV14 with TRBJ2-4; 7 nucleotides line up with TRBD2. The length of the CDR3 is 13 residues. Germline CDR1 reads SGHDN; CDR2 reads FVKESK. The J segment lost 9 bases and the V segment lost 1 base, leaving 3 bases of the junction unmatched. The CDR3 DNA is TGTGCCAGCAGCCAAGCGAGGGAGGGCATTCAGTACTTC. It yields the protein CASSQAREGIQYF.

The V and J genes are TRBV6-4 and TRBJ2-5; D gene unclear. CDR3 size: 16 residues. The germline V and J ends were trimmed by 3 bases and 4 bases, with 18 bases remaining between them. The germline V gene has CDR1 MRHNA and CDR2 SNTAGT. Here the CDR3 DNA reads TGTGCCAGCAGTGAACCGAAGGCGGTAGCTAGAGAGACCCAGTACTTC. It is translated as CASSEPKAVARETQYF.

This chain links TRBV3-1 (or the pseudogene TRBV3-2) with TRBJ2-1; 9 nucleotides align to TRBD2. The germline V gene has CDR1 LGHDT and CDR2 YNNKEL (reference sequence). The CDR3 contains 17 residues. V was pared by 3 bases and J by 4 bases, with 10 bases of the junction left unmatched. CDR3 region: CASSHLRTSATYNEQFF. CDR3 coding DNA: TGTGCCAGCAGCCACCTACGGACTAGCGCAACGTACAATGAGCAGTTCTTC.

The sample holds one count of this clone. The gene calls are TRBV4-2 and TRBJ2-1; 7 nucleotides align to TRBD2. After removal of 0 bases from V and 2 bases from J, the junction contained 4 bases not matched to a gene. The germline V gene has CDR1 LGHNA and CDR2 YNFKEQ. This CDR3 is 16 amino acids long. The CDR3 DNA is TGTGCCAGCAGCCAAGAGTCGGGGAGGGCCTACAATGAGCAGTTCTTC. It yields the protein CASSQESGRAYNEQFF.

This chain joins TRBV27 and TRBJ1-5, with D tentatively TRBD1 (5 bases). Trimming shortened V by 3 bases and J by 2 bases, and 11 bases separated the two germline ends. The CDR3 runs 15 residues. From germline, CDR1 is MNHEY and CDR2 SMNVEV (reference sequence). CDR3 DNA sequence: TGTGCCAGCAGTTTTTCGGGGGTCGGCAATCAGCCCCAGCATTTT. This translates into CASSFSGVGNQPQHF.

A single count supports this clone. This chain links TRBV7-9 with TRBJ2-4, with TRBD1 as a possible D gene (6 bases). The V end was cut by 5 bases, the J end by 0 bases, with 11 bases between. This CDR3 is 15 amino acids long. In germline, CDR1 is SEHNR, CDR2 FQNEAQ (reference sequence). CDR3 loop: CASSRQARAKNIQYF. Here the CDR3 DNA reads TGTGCCAGCAGCCGACAGGCAAGAGCCAAAAACATTCAGTACTTC.

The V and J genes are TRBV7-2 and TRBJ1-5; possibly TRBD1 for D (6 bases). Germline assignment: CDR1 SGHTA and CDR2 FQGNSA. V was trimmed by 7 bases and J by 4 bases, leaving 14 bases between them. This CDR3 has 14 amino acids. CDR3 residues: CASTAGGQNQPQHF. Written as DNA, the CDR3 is TGTGCCAGCACCGCGGGGGGGCAGAATCAGCCCCAGCATTTT.

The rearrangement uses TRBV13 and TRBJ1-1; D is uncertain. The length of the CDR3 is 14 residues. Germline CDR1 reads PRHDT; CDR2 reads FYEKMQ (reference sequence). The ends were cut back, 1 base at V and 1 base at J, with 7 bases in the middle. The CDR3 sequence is CASSLESQNTEAFF. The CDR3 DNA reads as TGTGCCAGCAGCTTAGAATCCCAGAACACTGAAGCTTTCTTT.

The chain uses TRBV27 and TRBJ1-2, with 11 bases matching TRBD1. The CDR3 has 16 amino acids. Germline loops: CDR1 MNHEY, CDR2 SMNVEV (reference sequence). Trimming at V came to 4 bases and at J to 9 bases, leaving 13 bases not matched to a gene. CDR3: CASSSLGQGAWGSYTF. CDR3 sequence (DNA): TGTGCCAGCAGTTCCCTCGGACAGGGGGCATGGGGGAGCTACACCTTC.

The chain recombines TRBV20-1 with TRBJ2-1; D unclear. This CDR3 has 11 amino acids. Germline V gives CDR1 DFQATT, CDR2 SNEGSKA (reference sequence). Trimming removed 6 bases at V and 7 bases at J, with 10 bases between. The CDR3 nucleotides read TGCAGTGCAGCTGGTCGGAATGAGCAGTTCTTC. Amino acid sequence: CSAAGRNEQFF.

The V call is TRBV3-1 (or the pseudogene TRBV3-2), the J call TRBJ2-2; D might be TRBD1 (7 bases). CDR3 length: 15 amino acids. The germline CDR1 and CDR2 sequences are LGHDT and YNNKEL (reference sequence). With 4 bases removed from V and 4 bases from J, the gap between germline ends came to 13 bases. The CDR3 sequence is CASSRSQGGTGELFF. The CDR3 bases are TGTGCCAGCAGCCGGAGTCAGGGGGGCACCGGGGAGCTGTTTTTT.

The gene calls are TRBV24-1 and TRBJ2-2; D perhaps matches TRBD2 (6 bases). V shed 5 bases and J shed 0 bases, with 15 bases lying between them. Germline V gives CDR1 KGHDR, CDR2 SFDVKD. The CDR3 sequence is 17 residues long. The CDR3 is CATSAPIGTPNTGELFF. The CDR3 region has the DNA TGTGCCACCAGTGCACCGATCGGGACTCCGAACACCGGGGAGCTGTTTTTT.

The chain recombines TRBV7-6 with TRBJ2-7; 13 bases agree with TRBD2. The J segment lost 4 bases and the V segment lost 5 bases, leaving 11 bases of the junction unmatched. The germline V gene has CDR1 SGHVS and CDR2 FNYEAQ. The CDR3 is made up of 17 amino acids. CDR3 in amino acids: CASSPSLRLAGGYEQYF. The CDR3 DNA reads TGTGCCAGCAGCCCCTCCCTTAGACTAGCGGGGGGATACGAGCAGTACTTC.